These T cell receptor beta chains were read from a single sample in a study of human T cells and chemical hapten exposure. From the RACE reads, TCRdb called clonotypes with MiXCR, one entry per CDR3 protein. This sample carries around 74,000 distinct CDR3 sequences, approximately 35% of them seen once, and the ten largest clones take 8.9%. The specimen comprised whole blood, sampled in connection with sensitization to the hapten diphenylcyclopropenone (DPC). The receptor source for this set is a man aged 35-49 years with alopecia areata. Some clones in this sample may be carry-over from other donors' samples. The CDR3 runs from the conserved cysteine through the conserved F or W. D genes are given only for firm matches. The size field is filled for only some rows; it gives once, few, many or a size class.

clone_size,v_call,cdr3_length,j_call,d_call,cdr3_aa,cdr3_nt
few,TRBV6-2/TRBV6-3,13,TRBJ1-2,.,CASSYNGNYGYTF,TGTGCCAGCAGTTATAACGGCAACTATGGCTACACCTTC
few,TRBV10-3,14,TRBJ1-2,TRBD1,CAISDDRGFDGYTF,TGTGCCATCAGTGACGACAGGGGGTTTGATGGCTACACCTTC
few,TRBV5-1,14,TRBJ2-1,.,CASSIADGYNEQFF,TGCGCCAGCAGCATAGCTGACGGCTACAATGAGCAGTTCTTC
.,TRBV24-1,13,TRBJ1-1,.,CATSDQWNTEAFF,TGTGCCACCAGTGATCAGTGGAACACTGAAGCTTTCTTT
few,TRBV25-1,13,TRBJ1-1,.,CASSESGETEAFF,TGTGCCAGCAGTGAATCTGGGGAGACTGAAGCTTTCTTT
.,TRBV2,16,TRBJ1-6,.,CASSSDSSPGNSPLHF,TGTGCCAGCAGTTCAGACAGTTCCCCGGGTAATTCACCCCTCCACTTT
few,TRBV9,15,TRBJ2-1,TRBD2,CASSVVASGRNEQFF,TGTGCCAGCAGCGTAGTGGCTAGCGGGCGCAATGAGCAGTTCTTC
.,TRBV12-3/TRBV12-4,15,TRBJ1-4,.,CASSFRDPSNEKLFF,TGTGCCAGCAGTTTCAGAGACCCCTCGAATGAAAAACTGTTTTTT
.,TRBV25-1,13,TRBJ2-5,TRBD1,CASLSGGVGTQYF,TGTGCCAGCTTGTCAGGGGGCGTCGGGACCCAGTACTTC
few,TRBV10-1,13,TRBJ1-2,.,CASSEKLEYGYTF,TGCGCCAGCAGCGAAAAGCTTGAATATGGCTACACCTTC
few,TRBV30,14,TRBJ1-5,.,CAWSDLRVAQPQHF,TGTGCCTGGAGTGACTTGCGGGTAGCCCAGCCCCAGCATTTT
.,TRBV24-1,13,TRBJ2-3,.,CATSQDGTDTQYF,TGTGCCACCAGTCAAGACGGCACAGATACGCAGTATTTT
.,TRBV24-1,12,TRBJ1-2,.,CATSAWVGGYTF,TGTGCCACCAGTGCCTGGGTTGGCGGCTACACCTTC
.,TRBV20-1,12,TRBJ2-4,.,CSARNQGSIQYF,TGCAGTGCTAGGAATCAGGGTAGCATTCAGTACTTC
.,TRBV7-2,15,TRBJ2-4,.,CASSLTAGAKNIQYF,TGTGCCAGCAGCTTAACGGCGGGGGCCAAAAACATTCAGTACTTC
few,TRBV7-6,14,TRBJ2-5,TRBD1,CASSAGTGQETQYF,TGTGCCAGCAGCGCAGGGACAGGACAAGAGACCCAGTACTTC
few,TRBV20-1,16,TRBJ2-7,TRBD1,CSARDFRDRGVGEQYF,TGCAGTGCTAGAGATTTCCGGGACAGAGGTGTCGGCGAGCAGTACTTC
.,TRBV6-6,15,TRBJ2-1,TRBD2,CASSTGLAGANEQFF,TGTGCCAGCAGTACGGGACTAGCGGGAGCCAATGAGCAGTTCTTC
.,TRBV3-1,13,TRBJ1-1,.,CASSQNFNTEAFF,TGTGCCAGCAGCCAAAACTTTAACACTGAAGCTTTCTTT
.,TRBV20-1,13,TRBJ1-1,.,CSARAGVNTEAFF,TGCAGTGCTAGAGCGGGGGTTAACACTGAAGCTTTCTTT
.,TRBV5-1,15,TRBJ2-5,TRBD2,CASSVGTSGSETQYF,TGCGCCAGCAGCGTGGGGACTAGCGGGAGCGAGACCCAGTACTTC
.,TRBV4-3,14,TRBJ2-1,.,CASSQEGPRFVQFF,TGCGCCAGCAGCCAAGAGGGACCGCGTTTTGTGCAGTTCTTC
few,TRBV6-5,15,TRBJ1-4,.,CASSYSRPTNEKLFF,TGTGCCAGCAGTTACTCGAGGCCAACTAATGAAAAACTGTTTTTT
.,TRBV4-3,16,TRBJ2-3,.,CASSQATGIGTDTQYF,TGCGCCAGCAGCCAGGCTACAGGGATTGGTACAGATACGCAGTATTTT
few,TRBV20-1,15,TRBJ2-1,TRBD1,CSAGATGETYNEQFF,TGCAGTGCTGGGGCGACAGGGGAGACCTACAATGAGCAGTTCTTC
.,TRBV6-5,15,TRBJ1-2,.,CASKPSGVANYGYTF,TGTGCCAGCAAACCTTCTGGGGTTGCTAACTATGGCTACACCTTC
.,TRBV12-3/TRBV12-4,14,TRBJ2-7,.,CASTTSASSYEQYF,TGTGCCAGCACAACCAGCGCAAGCTCCTACGAGCAGTACTTC
few,TRBV7-9,12,TRBJ1-1,.,CASSSAASEAFF,TGTGCCAGCAGCTCGGCCGCCAGTGAAGCTTTCTTT
.,TRBV7-9,12,TRBJ1-4,.,CASSDGRDELFF,TGTGCCAGCAGCGACGGACGCGACGAACTGTTTTTT
few,TRBV7-3,15,TRBJ2-1,.,CASSLNGDSYNEQFF,TGTGCCAGCAGCTTAAACGGGGACTCCTACAATGAGCAGTTCTTC
.,TRBV5-1,15,TRBJ1-2,.,CASSLEGMPNYGYTF,TGCGCCAGCAGCTTGGAGGGGATGCCTAACTATGGCTACACCTTC
.,TRBV7-6,15,TRBJ2-7,TRBD2,CASSLGLAGGHEQYF,TGTGCCAGCAGCTTAGGACTAGCGGGAGGCCACGAGCAGTACTTC
.,TRBV5-1,16,TRBJ2-2,.,CASSPGILTRTGELFF,TGCGCCAGCAGCCCGGGGATCTTAACCCGCACCGGGGAGCTGTTTTTT
.,TRBV12-3/TRBV12-4,16,TRBJ2-2,.,CASSLRGTQRTGELFF,TGTGCCAGCAGTTTAAGAGGGACCCAAAGAACCGGGGAGCTGTTTTTT
once,TRBV7-9,14,TRBJ2-3,TRBD2,CASSLDGRADTQYF,TGTGCCAGCAGCTTGGACGGGAGGGCGGATACGCAGTATTTT
.,TRBV4-3,13,TRBJ2-5,.,CASSQDPGETQYF,TGCGCCAGCAGCCAAGATCCCGGGGAGACCCAGTACTTC
many,TRBV30,16,TRBJ2-6,.,CAWNLRHESGANVLTF,TGTGCCTGGAACCTCCGCCATGAATCTGGGGCCAACGTCCTGACTTTC
.,TRBV20-1,15,TRBJ2-1,TRBD2,CSARPWLAGYNEQFF,TGCAGTGCTAGACCCTGGCTAGCGGGCTACAATGAGCAGTTCTTC
few,TRBV7-3,14,TRBJ2-2,TRBD1,CASSSTGGTGELFF,TGTGCCAGCAGCTCTACAGGGGGTACCGGGGAGCTGTTTTTT
few,TRBV9,15,TRBJ1-6,TRBD1,CASSEAGTAYSPLHF,TGTGCCAGCAGCGAGGCCGGGACAGCTTATTCACCCCTCCACTTT
few,TRBV3-1,12,TRBJ2-7,.,CASSPGLYEQYF,TGTGCCAGCAGCCCCGGACTCTACGAGCAGTACTTC
few,TRBV7-2,16,TRBJ2-3,TRBD2,CASSTAGGFSTDTQYF,TGTGCCAGCAGCACAGCGGGAGGCTTTAGCACAGATACGCAGTATTTT
many,TRBV28,15,TRBJ2-3,.,CASSNLPPRSDTQYF,TGTGCCAGCTCGAATCTACCCCCCAGGTCAGATACGCAGTATTTT
.,TRBV6-1,16,TRBJ2-3,TRBD2,CASSSTSGAYTDTQYF,TGTGCCAGCAGTTCGACTAGCGGGGCTTACACAGATACGCAGTATTTT
.,TRBV20-1,15,TRBJ2-1,TRBD1,CSARDRDRGGNEQFF,TGCAGTGCTAGAGACCGGGACAGGGGAGGCAATGAGCAGTTCTTC
.,TRBV6-2/TRBV6-3,16,TRBJ2-6,.,CASSYPSLSGANVLTF,TGTGCCAGCAGTTACCCCAGCCTCTCTGGGGCCAACGTCCTGACTTTC
.,TRBV5-4,13,TRBJ2-7,.,CASSLVGGNEQYF,TGTGCCAGCAGCTTGGTGGGTGGCAACGAGCAGTACTTC
few,TRBV5-6,13,TRBJ2-7,.,CASSLRDRYEQYF,TGTGCCAGCAGCTTGAGAGACAGGTACGAGCAGTACTTC
.,TRBV30,15,TRBJ1-6,TRBD1,CAGTGGESYNSPLHF,TGTGCCGGGACAGGAGGGGAGTCCTATAATTCACCCCTCCACTTT
few,TRBV12-3/TRBV12-4,13,TRBJ1-5,.,CASSLSLGQPQHF,TGTGCCAGCAGTTTGAGCCTCGGCCAGCCCCAGCATTTT
few,TRBV6-1,15,TRBJ1-5,.,CASSIRDNGNQPQHF,TGTGCCAGCAGTATCCGGGACAATGGCAATCAGCCCCAGCATTTT
.,TRBV7-3,16,TRBJ2-2,.,CASSLAGAQNTGELFF,TGTGCCAGCAGCTTAGCGGGGGCCCAGAACACCGGGGAGCTGTTTTTT